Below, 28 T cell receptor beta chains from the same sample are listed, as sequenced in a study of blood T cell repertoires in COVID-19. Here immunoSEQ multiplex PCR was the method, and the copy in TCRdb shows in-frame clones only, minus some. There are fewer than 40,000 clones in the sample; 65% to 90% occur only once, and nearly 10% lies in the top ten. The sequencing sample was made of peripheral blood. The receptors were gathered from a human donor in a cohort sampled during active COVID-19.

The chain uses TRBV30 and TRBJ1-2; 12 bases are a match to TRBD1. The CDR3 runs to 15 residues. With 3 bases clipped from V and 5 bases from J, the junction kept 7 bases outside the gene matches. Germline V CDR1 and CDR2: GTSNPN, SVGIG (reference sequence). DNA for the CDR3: TGTGCCTGGAGGGAGGGACAGGGGGCATGGTATGGCTACACCTTC. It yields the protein CAWREGQGAWYGYTF.

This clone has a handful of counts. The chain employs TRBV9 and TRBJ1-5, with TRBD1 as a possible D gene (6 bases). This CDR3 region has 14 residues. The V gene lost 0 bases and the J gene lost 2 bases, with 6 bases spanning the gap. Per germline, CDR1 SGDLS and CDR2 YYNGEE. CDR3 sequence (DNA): TGTGCCAGCAGCGTAGGGACAGGCAATCAGCCCCAGCATTTT. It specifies CASSVGTGNQPQHF.

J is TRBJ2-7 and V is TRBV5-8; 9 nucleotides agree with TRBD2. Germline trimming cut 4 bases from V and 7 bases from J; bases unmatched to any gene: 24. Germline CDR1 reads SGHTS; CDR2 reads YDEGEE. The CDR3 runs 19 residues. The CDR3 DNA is TGTGCCAGCAGCCGAACAAGTCCTACCGGACTAGCGAACTTCTTGGAGCAGTACTTC. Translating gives CASSRTSPTGLANFLEQYF. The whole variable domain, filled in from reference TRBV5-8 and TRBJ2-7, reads EAGVTQSPTHLIKTRGQQATLRCSPISGHTSVYWYQQALGLGLQFLLWYDEGEERNRGNFPPRFSGRQFPNYSSELNVNALELEDSALYLCASSRTSPTGLANFLEQYFGPGTRLTVT.

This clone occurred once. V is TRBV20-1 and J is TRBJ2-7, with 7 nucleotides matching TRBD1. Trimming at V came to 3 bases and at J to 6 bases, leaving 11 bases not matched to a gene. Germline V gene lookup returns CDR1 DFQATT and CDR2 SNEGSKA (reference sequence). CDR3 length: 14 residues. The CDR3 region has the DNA TGCAGTGCTAGTACCGGGACAGCATATGGCGAGCAGTACTTC. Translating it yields CSASTGTAYGEQYF.

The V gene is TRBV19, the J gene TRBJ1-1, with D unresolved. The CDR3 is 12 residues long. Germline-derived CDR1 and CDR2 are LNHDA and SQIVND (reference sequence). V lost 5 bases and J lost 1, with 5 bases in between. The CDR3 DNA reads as TGTGCCAGTAGTCTCGGGAACACTGAAGCTTTCTTT. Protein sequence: CASSLGNTEAFF.

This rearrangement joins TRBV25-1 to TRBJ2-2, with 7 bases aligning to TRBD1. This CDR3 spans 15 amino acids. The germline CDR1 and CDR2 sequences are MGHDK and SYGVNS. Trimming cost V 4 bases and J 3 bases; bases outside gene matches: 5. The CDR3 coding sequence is TGTGCCAGCAGTGTCCGGGACAGTTACACCGGGGAGCTGTTTTTT. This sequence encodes CASSVRDSYTGELFF.

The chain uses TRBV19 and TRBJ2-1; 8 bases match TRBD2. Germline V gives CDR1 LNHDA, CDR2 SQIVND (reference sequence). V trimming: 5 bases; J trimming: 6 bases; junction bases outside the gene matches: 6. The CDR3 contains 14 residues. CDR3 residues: CASSSGTRVNEQFF. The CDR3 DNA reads TGTGCCAGTAGTTCTGGGACTAGAGTCAATGAGCAGTTCTTC.

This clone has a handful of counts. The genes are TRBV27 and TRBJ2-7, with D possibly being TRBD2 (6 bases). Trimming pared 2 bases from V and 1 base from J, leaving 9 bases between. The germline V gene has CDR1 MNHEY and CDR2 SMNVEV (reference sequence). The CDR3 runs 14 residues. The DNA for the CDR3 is TGTGCCAGCAGTTTAGGGGGGACTTCCTACGAGCAGTACTTC. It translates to CASSLGGTSYEQYF.

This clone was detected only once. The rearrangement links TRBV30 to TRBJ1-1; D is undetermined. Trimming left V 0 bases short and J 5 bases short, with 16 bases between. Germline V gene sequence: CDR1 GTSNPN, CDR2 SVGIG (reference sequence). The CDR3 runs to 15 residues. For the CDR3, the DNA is TGTGCCTGGAGTGTAGGGCAGGCCGCGGGGACTGAAGCTTTCTTT. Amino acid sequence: CAWSVGQAAGTEAFF.

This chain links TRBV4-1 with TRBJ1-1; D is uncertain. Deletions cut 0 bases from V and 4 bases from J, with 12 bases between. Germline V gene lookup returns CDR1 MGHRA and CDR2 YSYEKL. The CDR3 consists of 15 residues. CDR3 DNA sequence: TGCGCCAGCAGCCAAGATCCGGCGGCCTTCACTGAAGCTTTCTTT. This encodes CASSQDPAAFTEAFF.

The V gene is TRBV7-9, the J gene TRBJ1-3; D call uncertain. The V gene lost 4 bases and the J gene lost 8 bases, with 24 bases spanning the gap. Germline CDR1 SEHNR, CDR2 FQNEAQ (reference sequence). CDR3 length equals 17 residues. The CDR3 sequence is CASSWPGNRWVGYTIYF. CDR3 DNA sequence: TGTGCCAGCAGCTGGCCCGGGAATCGGTGGGTAGGATACACCATATATTTT.

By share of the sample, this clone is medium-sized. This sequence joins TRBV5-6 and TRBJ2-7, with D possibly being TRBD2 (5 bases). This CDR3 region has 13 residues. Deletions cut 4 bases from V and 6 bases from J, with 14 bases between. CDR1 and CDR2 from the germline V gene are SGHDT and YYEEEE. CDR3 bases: TGTGCCAGCAGCCTTGCCCCCGAGGGCGAGCAGTACTTC. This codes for CASSLAPEGEQYF.

The CDR3: CASSGSGGSYEQYF. The CDR3 DNA is TGTGCCAGCAGTGGTAGCGGGGGTTCCTACGAGCAGTACTTC. The chain recombines TRBV28 with TRBJ2-7, with 9 bases aligning to TRBD2. CDR1 and CDR2 (germline): MDHEN, SYDVKM. J gave up 1 base and V 5 bases, and 3 bases lay outside the gene matches. This CDR3 is built from 14 residues.

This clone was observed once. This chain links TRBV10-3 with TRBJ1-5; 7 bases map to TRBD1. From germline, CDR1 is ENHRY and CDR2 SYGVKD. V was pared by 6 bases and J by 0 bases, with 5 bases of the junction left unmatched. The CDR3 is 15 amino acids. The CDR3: CAISSTGNSNQPQHF. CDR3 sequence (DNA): TGTGCCATCAGCTCGACAGGGAATAGCAATCAGCCCCAGCATTTT.

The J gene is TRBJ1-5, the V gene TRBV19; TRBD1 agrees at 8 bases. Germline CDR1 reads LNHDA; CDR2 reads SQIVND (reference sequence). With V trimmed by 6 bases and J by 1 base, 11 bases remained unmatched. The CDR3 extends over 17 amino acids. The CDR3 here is CASSLTGAQGSNQPQHF. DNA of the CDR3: TGTGCCAGTAGCCTGACAGGGGCCCAGGGGAGCAATCAGCCCCAGCATTTT.

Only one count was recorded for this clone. CDR3 nucleotide sequence: TGTGCCAGCAGCCCGACAGGGGGAAATCAGCCCCAGCATTTT. Translated, it gives CASSPTGGNQPQHF. The chain employs TRBV11-2 and TRBJ1-5; 9 positions agree with TRBD1. The CDR3 is made up of 14 amino acids. With 5 bases clipped from V and 4 bases from J, the junction kept 3 bases outside the gene matches. Germline assignment: CDR1 SGHAT and CDR2 FQNNGV.

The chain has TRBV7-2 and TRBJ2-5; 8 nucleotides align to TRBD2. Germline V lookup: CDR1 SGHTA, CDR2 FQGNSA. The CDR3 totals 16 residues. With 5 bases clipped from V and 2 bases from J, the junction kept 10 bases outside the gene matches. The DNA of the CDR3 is TGTGCCAGCAGCCAAGGACTAGCCTTAACACAAGAGACCCAGTACTTC. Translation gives CASSQGLALTQETQYF.

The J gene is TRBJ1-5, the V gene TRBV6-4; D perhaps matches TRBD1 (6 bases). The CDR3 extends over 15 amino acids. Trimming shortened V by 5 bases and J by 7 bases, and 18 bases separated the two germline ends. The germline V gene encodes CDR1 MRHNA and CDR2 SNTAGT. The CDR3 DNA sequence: TGTGCCAGCAGTCCTACAGGGAGTGAAGGACAGCCCCAGCATTTT. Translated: CASSPTGSEGQPQHF.

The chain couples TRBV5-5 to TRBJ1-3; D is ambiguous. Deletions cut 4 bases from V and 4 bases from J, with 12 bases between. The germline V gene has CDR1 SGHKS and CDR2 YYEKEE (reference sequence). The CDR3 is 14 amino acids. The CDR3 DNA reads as TGTGCCAGCAGCCCAAGTGTACGGGGAAACACCATATATTTT. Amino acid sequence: CASSPSVRGNTIYF.

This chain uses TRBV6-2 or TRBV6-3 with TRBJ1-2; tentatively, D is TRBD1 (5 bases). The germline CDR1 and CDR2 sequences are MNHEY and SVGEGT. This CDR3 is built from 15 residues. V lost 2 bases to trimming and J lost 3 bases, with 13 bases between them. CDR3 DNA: TGTGCCAGCAGTTACGTGTCAGGGAATGACTATGGCTACACCTTC. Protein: CASSYVSGNDYGYTF.

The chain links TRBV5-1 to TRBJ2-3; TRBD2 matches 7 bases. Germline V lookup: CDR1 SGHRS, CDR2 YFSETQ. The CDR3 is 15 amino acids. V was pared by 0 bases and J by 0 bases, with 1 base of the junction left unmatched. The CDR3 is CASSLDGGSTDTQYF. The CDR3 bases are TGCGCCAGCAGCTTGGACGGGGGGAGCACAGATACGCAGTATTTT.

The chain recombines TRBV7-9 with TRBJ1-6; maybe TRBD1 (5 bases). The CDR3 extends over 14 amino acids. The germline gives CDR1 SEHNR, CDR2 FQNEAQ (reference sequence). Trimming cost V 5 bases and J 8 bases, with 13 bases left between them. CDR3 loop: CASSPFGGDSPLHF. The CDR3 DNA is TGTGCCAGCAGCCCATTCGGGGGAGATTCACCCCTCCACTTT.

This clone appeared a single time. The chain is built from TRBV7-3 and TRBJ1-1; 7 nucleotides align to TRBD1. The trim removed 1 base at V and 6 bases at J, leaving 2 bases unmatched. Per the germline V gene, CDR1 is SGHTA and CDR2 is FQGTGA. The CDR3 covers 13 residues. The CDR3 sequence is CASSLMGQSEAFF. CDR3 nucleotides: TGTGCCAGCAGCTTAATGGGACAGTCTGAAGCTTTCTTT.

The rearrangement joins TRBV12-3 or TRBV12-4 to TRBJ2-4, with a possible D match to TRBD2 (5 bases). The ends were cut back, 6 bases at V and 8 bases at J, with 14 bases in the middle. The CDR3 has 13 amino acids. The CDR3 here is CASRDGVGHIQYF. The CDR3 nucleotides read TGTGCCAGCAGGGACGGGGTAGGGCACATTCAGTACTTC.

The CDR3 DNA sequence: TGTGCCAGCAGTTTGGCTAGCGGGGGGAGGGGGCAGTTCTTC. Protein: CASSLASGGRGQFF. The rearrangement uses TRBV27 and TRBJ2-1, with TRBD2 matching 11 bases. V lost 3 bases, J lost 12 bases, and 7 bases stayed unmatched. Germline-derived CDR1 and CDR2 are MNHEY and SMNVEV (reference sequence). The CDR3 contains 14 residues.

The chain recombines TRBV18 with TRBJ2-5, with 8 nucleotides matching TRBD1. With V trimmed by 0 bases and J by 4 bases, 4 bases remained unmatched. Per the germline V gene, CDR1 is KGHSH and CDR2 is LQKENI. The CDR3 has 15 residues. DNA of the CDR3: TGTGCCAGCTCACCACCTTCTACAGGGGGAGAGACCCAGTACTTC. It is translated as CASSPPSTGGETQYF.

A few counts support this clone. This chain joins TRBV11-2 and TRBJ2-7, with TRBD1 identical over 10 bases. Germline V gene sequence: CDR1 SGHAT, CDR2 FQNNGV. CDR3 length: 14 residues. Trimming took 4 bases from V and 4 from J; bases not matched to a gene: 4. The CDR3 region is CASSSTGQGYEQYF. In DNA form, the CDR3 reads TGTGCCAGCAGCTCCACGGGACAGGGGTACGAGCAGTACTTC. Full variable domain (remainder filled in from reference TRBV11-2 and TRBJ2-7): EAGVAQSPRYKIIEKRQSVAFWCNPISGHATLYWYQQILGQGPKLLIQFQNNGVVDDSQLPKDRFSAERLKGVDSTLKIQPAKLEDSAVYLCASSSTGQGYEQYFGPGTRLTVT.

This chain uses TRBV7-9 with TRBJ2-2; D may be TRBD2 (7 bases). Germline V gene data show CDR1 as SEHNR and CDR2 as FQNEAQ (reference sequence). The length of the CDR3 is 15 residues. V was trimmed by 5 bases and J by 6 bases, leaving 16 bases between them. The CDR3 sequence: CASSEGGRKAGELFF. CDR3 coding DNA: TGTGCCAGCAGCGAGGGGGGGCGGAAGGCCGGGGAGCTGTTTTTT.